Listed below are T cell receptor beta chains from one sample, sequenced in a study of shared clonotypes between healthy human individuals. Sequencing was performed with immunoSEQ multiplex PCR; in TCRdb, only in-frame clones are kept and a portion is missing. In the table there are 2,500,000 or so clones, roughly 92% of which are singletons. The specimen sequenced was naive CD4+ T cells sorted from blood. These receptors all come from a man aged 18 to 29 in good health. CDR3s include the opening cysteine and the closing phenylalanine or tryptophan.

j_call	cdr3_length	v_call	cdr3_aa
TRBJ2-7	17	TRBV9	CASSVGSSGTGAYEQYF
TRBJ1-5	15	TRBV5-4	CASSLEGQRNQPQHF
TRBJ1-2	12	TRBV6-6	CASRTINYGYTF
TRBJ2-7	15	TRBV15	CATSRDWELVGEQYF
TRBJ2-2	14	TRBV15	CATSREAYTGELFF
TRBJ1-6	13	TRBV30	CAWEGQLNSPLHF
TRBJ1-5	17	TRBV28	CASSTIRGRALDQPQHF
TRBJ2-7	17	TRBV7-8	CASSLGWTSGTSYEQYF
TRBJ1-1	14	TRBV4-1	CASSRGLMNTEAFF
TRBJ2-3	16	TRBV4-3	CASSQTTGSNTDTQYF
TRBJ2-1	15	TRBV5-4	CASSLVQGTYNEQFF
TRBJ1-2	9	TRBV13	CASSLDYTF
TRBJ2-7	15	TRBV5-8	CASSPTGPSNYEQYF
TRBJ1-6	15	TRBV6-4	CASSPVSSYNSPLHF
TRBJ1-5	13	TRBV30	CAWSATGGQPQHF
TRBJ2-2	15	TRBV6-5	CASSRLAGKAGELFF
TRBJ2-4	15	TRBV6-5	CASSRLVGAKNIQYF
TRBJ2-7	16	TRBV7-2	CASTKLAGIKTYEQYF
TRBJ2-2	15	TRBV5-1	CASTRGQLNTGELFF
TRBJ2-5	14	TRBV14	CASSQDQARGTQYF
TRBJ2-5	16	TRBV7-2	CASSLVSRVFLGTQYF
TRBJ2-2	15	TRBV5-1	CASSLADRDAGELFF
TRBJ2-4	14	TRBV6-5	CASSYSRTGTPKYF
TRBJ2-7	11	TRBV6-9	CASTQAGQVYF
TRBJ2-7	15	TRBV11-3	CASSLKWGETYEQYF
TRBJ2-3	15	TRBV4-3	CASSRSGRGTDTQYF
TRBJ1-1	15	TRBV5-1	CASSPMVVGGTEAFF
TRBJ1-1	15	TRBV21-1	CASSKGTVKNTEAFF
TRBJ2-4	14	TRBV5-6	CASRRGQGKNIQYF
TRBJ2-7	14	TRBV10-3	CAISEGRQGYEQYF
TRBJ2-1	16	TRBV19	CASSIRSDSSYNEQFF
TRBJ1-4	13	TRBV7-9	CASSIDGHGHLFF
TRBJ2-7	14	TRBV19	CASSITGRPYEQYF
TRBJ2-7	14	TRBV7-2	CASSLRQGTYEQYF
TRBJ2-7	13	TRBV15	CATGITGFDEQYF
TRBJ2-7	13	TRBV4-3	CASSQDKGTSGVF
TRBJ1-1	11	TRBV20-1	CSAIFGTEAFF
TRBJ1-5	14	TRBV7-2	CASSLADRGQPQHF
TRBJ2-1	15	TRBV5-4	CASSLRQGGYNEQFF
TRBJ1-4	16	TRBV28	CASTGTGVKGNEKLFF